This T cell receptor beta chain emerged from a study of T-cell memory formation after mild COVID-19 (dated by TCRdb to the early 2020s). In terms of the full investigation: TCR sequence clusters from the two donors were found to be largely donor specific. T-cell clones expanding and contracting after mild COVID-19 in a couple of donors were tracked by longitudinal TCRalpha and TCRbeta repertoire sequencing. Two young, previously healthy adult volunteers, one female and one male, were included in the cohort. What the research found in general, with its limitations: Contracting CD4+ clones appeared mostly in the CM and EM memory subsets, whereas CD8+ clones were enriched in EMRA. SARS-CoV-2 specificity was not confirmed for the second-wave clones peaking on day 37. The detection of some responding clones in pre-infection memory suggests that pre-existing cross-reactive memory T cells joined the SARS-CoV-2 response. Only a couple of mild cases were covered by the study, and larger cohorts that include severe cases with pre-infection samples were considered necessary. From day 15 to 85, contracting clones showed balanced CD4/CD8 phenotypes, whereas a second wave of clones that expanded from day 15 to 37 leaned towards CD4+.

This clonotype turned up a few times. The antigen this receptor binds is unknown. Base qualities are not provided; no much larger clone lies one nucleotide away. Ficoll-Paque density gradient centrifugation was used to isolate PBMCs. The sequencer was an Illumina NovaSeq 6000. TCRalpha and TCRbeta cDNA libraries were built by 5'RACE with constant-segment primers, adding sample barcodes and unique molecular identifiers. Trizol reagent was used to extract RNA from every sample. Amplification of the libraries took two PCR steps, and the second step added a second sample barcode plus Illumina TruSeq adapters. Libraries were sequenced on an Illumina NovaSeq with 2 x 150 bp paired-end reads. The authors' analysis ran thus. The reads were demultiplexed and collapsed into UMI-guided consensus sequences using migec v1.2.7. With mixcr v2.1.11, UMI consensuses were aligned to TRA and TRB V and J templates and assembled into clonotypes. Clonotypes were classified as expanded or contracted when called significant by both edgeR and NoisET, with noise models trained on biological replicates. For edgeR calls, the cutoffs were a false discovery rate-adjusted p below 0.01 and a log2 fold-change threshold of 1. As an exploratory analysis of dynamics, PCA with hierarchical clustering was applied to max-normalized trajectories of the 1000 most abundant clonotypes. Separately sequenced CD4+ and CD8+ repertoires were used to assign the CD4 or CD8 phenotype of responding clones. The raw public data were reprocessed by TCRdb itself: fastp quality trimming at Q25, MiXCR clonotype calling, in-frame beta chains only. Every entry covers one CDR3 protein and lists the most common genes and DNA from its rows. TCRdb's processing, not the study's, gives the V and J calls here. Present in this sample are hundreds of thousands of distinct CDR3 sequences, more than 20% of which were seen just once. The ten top clones hold roughly 13% of the sample.

The sample was PBMCs or a T cell subset sorted from them (not recorded which). The sequence was obtained from an adult woman who had mild COVID-19 (a few samples of this study predate the infection). The sample titles of this study are shuffled in the database, so cell type and time point are left out; the donor was told from shared clones.

The CDR3 region reads CASSLPRVAKNIQYF. The sequence in DNA is TGTGCCAGCAGCTTGCCTCGGGTGGCCAAAAACATTCAGTACTTC. The rearranged chain carries TRBV5-6 and TRBJ2-4, with the D segment identity uncertain. The CDR3 sequence holds 15 residues, the cysteine and phenylalanine included. The read is trimmed to its CDR3 DNA, 45 bases read in frame from base 1. Sequences SGHDT (CDR1) and YYEEEE (CDR2) are obtained from the germline V gene. V drops 1 base and J drops 1 base, leaving 9 bases in between.